Shown below are 16 T cell receptor beta chains from a single sample sequenced in a study of esophageal squamous cell carcinoma under preoperative chemotherapy. Specified time point: after preoperative PTX-NDP chemotherapy. TCRdb called the PCR reads again in MiXCR, with one record for every CDR3 protein. The table records roughly 20,000 distinct CDR3 sequences, about 43% of them present only once. Sample collection was performed from a patient given preoperative chemotherapy. The receptors were sampled from a human donor with esophageal squamous cell carcinoma. The donor label of this sample is uncertain.

Details on this clonotype: Mismatch with germline at one junction end may stem from a read error. The V call is TRBV7-2, the J call TRBJ2-1, with TRBD2 matching over 7 bases. Germline lookup yields CDR1 SGHTA and CDR2 FQGNSA. The CDR3 sequence is 12 residues long. Written as DNA, the CDR3 is TGTGCCAGCAGCTTAGCTCGGGGGGTGGAGTACTTC. It is translated as CASSLARGVEYF. The entire variable domain, with the rest obtained from reference TRBV7-2 and TRBJ2-1, is as follows: GAGVSQSPSNKVTEKGKDVELRCDPISGHTALYWYRQSLGQGLEFLIYFQGNSAPDKSGLPSDRFSAERTGGSVSTLTIQRTQQEDSAVYLCASSLARGVEYFGPGTRLTVL.

The chain combines TRBV7-2 with TRBJ1-1; a weak D match, TRBD1 (6 bases). The V end was cut by 7 bases, the J end by 4 bases, with 13 bases between. This CDR3 comprises 13 residues. Germline V lookup: CDR1 SGHTA, CDR2 FQGNSA. CDR3 DNA: TGTGCCAGCACCAAAAGCAGGGGCACTGAAGCTTTCTTT. Residues: CASTKSRGTEAFF.

This rearrangement joins TRBV6-5 to TRBJ2-7; no reliable D call. Germline CDR1 reads MNHEY; CDR2 reads SVGAGI. V was trimmed by 4 bases and J by 3 bases, leaving 10 bases between them. The CDR3 runs 13 residues. The CDR3 coding sequence is TGTGCCAGCAGTTTTTCCTTTAACTACGAGCAGTACTTC. Protein: CASSFSFNYEQYF.

This clonotype was seen only a few times. The chain employs TRBV19 and TRBJ1-1; TRBD1 aligns across 8 bases. With 3 bases clipped from V and 3 bases from J, the junction kept 0 bases outside the gene matches. The CDR3 has 13 residues. Germline CDR1 and CDR2: LNHDA and SQIVND (reference sequence). The CDR3 region has the DNA TGTGCCAGTAGTATGGGACAGGACACTGAAGCTTTCTTT. This gives the protein CASSMGQDTEAFF.

This clonotype was seen ten or more times. The DNA of the CDR3 is TGTGCCAGCAGTTTAAGGACAGGGGGCACAGATACGCAGTATTTT. It codes for CASSLRTGGTDTQYF. The genes are TRBV12-3 or TRBV12-4 and TRBJ2-3; 9 bases line up with TRBD1. This CDR3 is built from 15 residues. J lost 1 base, V lost 2 bases, and 1 base had no gene match.

This clonotype was seen more than once but under ten times. The rearrangement links TRBV6-2 or TRBV6-3 to TRBJ2-1; 9 bases are shared with TRBD2. Trimming removed 0 bases from V and 4 bases from J; junction bases left unmatched: 7. Germline V gene data show CDR1 as MNHEY and CDR2 as SVGEGT. CDR3 size: 17 residues. The CDR3 is CASSYSPTSGLYNEQFF. CDR3 bases: TGTGCCAGCAGTTACTCCCCTACTAGCGGGTTGTACAATGAGCAGTTCTTC.

In its sample, this clonotype is medium-sized. The chain combines TRBV7-9 with TRBJ2-3; 9 bases line up with TRBD2. Germline values: CDR1 SEHNR, CDR2 FQNEAQ (reference sequence). This CDR3 contains 15 residues. V lost 5 bases and J lost 3; bases outside the gene matches: 6. The CDR3, as DNA: TGTGCCAGCAGCCCGAGCGGGGGGCTGACAGATACGCAGTATTTT. Translated, it gives CASSPSGGLTDTQYF.

Concerning this clonotype: The junction does not match germline at one end; this may be a read error. This rearrangement joins TRBV7-8 to TRBJ2-5, with D perhaps matching TRBD2 (5 bases). CDR3 length: 14 amino acids. Germline-derived CDR1 and CDR2 are SGHVS and FQNEAQ. The CDR3 is CASSHRTAAATRLF. For the CDR3, the DNA is TGTGCCAGCAGCCATAGGACTGCAGCAGCGACCCGACTCTTC.

In its sample, this clonotype was seen a few times. V gene TRBV12-3 or TRBV12-4 combines with J gene TRBJ2-1, with D unclear. V was pared by 5 bases and J by 7 bases, with 12 bases between. The CDR3 runs 13 residues. The CDR3 DNA follows: TGTGCCAGCAGTCTCGGGCCGAGGAATGAGCAGTTCTTC. Its translation is CASSLGPRNEQFF.

As to this clonotype: The germline gene is not matched at one end of the junction; a read error may be the cause. As DNA, the CDR3 is TGTGCCAGCAGCGTGGGGCTCGGGGGGCGCGCCAAAAACATCCAGTACTTC. It yields the protein CASSVGLGGRAKNIQYF. The rearrangement links TRBV7-2 to TRBJ2-4; D might be TRBD2 (7 bases). The CDR3 is made up of 17 amino acids. Looked up from germline, CDR1 is SGHTA and CDR2 is FQGNSA. Using reference TRBV7-2 and TRBJ2-4 for the parts outside the CDR3, the full variable domain is GAGVSQSPSNKVTEKGKDVELRCDPISGHTALYWYRQSLGQGLEFLIYFQGNSAPDKSGLPSDRFSAERTGGSVSTLTIQRTQQEDSAVYLCASSVGLGGRAKNIQYFGAGTRLSVL.

This clonotype has more than one count but fewer than ten. This rearrangement joins TRBV12-3 or TRBV12-4 to TRBJ2-1; 9 nucleotides match TRBD1. Trimming cost V 8 bases and J 4 bases; bases outside gene matches: 9. This CDR3 is 15 amino acids long. The CDR3 nucleotides read TGTGCCAGCGGAACCGGACAGGGGAATTACAATGAGCAGTTCTTC. Translating it yields CASGTGQGNYNEQFF.

This clonotype has a count of ten or more. This may be a read error, as it is one base from a much larger clone. The chain links TRBV11-2 to TRBJ2-5; D is unresolved. The CDR3 spans 13 residues. Trimming left V 4 bases short and J 11 bases short, with 17 bases between. The germline gives CDR1 SGHAT, CDR2 FQNNGV. This CDR3 reads CASSSTPGDEQYF. The CDR3 DNA reads TGTGCCAGCAGCTCAACGCCCGGCGATGAGCAGTACTTC.

As to this clonotype: A much larger clone is a single base away; this may be a read error. The chain links TRBV7-2 to TRBJ2-1, with TRBD2 identical over 8 bases. The V and J ends lost 8 bases and 10 bases, in that order; junction bases with no gene match: 10. Germline V gene data show CDR1 as SGHTA and CDR2 as FQGNSA. The CDR3 runs 13 residues. The CDR3 sequence is CASGRGGSYEQFF. The CDR3 DNA reads as TGTGCCAGCGGACGCGGGGGGAGCTACGAGCAGTTCTTC.

The V and J genes are TRBV7-9 and TRBJ2-5; 9 bases align to TRBD2. The germline gives CDR1 SEHNR, CDR2 FQNEAQ (reference sequence). V shed 4 bases and J 11 bases; nucleotides not matched to a gene: 14. The CDR3 extends over 15 amino acids. This CDR3 reads CASSSLAGVYNEQYF. In nucleotides, the CDR3 is TGTGCCAGCAGCTCTTTAGCGGGGGTATACAATGAGCAGTACTTC.

CDR3 DNA sequence: TGTGCCAGCAGCACCAGACAGGGTACGTACGAGCAGTACTTC. Its translation is CASSTRQGTYEQYF. V and J are TRBV11-2 and TRBJ2-7, with 7 bases lining up with TRBD1. The V gene end was trimmed by 5 bases and the J gene end by 4 bases; junction bases not matched to a gene: 8. This CDR3 contains 14 residues. CDR1 and CDR2 (germline): SGHAT, FQNNGV.

In this sample, this clonotype turned up once. Sequence at one end of the junction differs from germline and may be a read error. The chain uses TRBV7-3 and TRBJ2-5, with D possibly matching TRBD1 (7 bases). The CDR3 sequence is 14 residues long. Germline V gene sequence: CDR1 SGHTA, CDR2 FQGTGA. CDR3 DNA sequence: TGTGCCAGGAGCTTAGCAGGGGGGTCAGAGTCCCAGTACTTC. It translates to CARSLAGGSESQYF.